What follows is one T cell receptor (beta chain) and its context. This clone occurred once. What antigen it recognizes has not been identified. Base qualities are not at hand, and no much larger clone is one base apart. The data stem from a study of shared clonotypes between healthy human individuals (dated by TCRdb to the early 2020s). Regarding the complete study: A couple of women and a few men aged 18 to 49 years were included in the cohort. Libraries were prepared and TCR repertoires were sequenced by different laboratories using diverse techniques, in order to increase sequencing depth and limit assay-specific biases. The study deeply sequenced blood TCR repertoires of about 5 healthy adults to estimate repertoire size and the extent of clonotype sharing between individuals. Between about 0.85 and 9.5 billion PBMCs per donor were obtained by leukapheresis. For each donor, CD4 naive and CD4 memory were each given three plates, CD8 naive was given two plates, and CD8 memory was given one plate. Results the study describes overall, beyond this receptor: Based on pairwise subsampling, the degree of clonotype sharing among donors was expected to be affected by sequencing depth. When a few donors were compared, the shared fraction of clonotypes was roughly 4.8% for naive CD4, approximately 3.5% for naive CD8, roughly 2.3% for memory CD4, and around 0.37% for memory CD8. Because the study included a small number of donors, the genetic and exposure-history diversity represented was limited. Clonotypes shared by all four sorted-subset donors showed higher generation probabilities than non-shared clonotypes. Larger estimated clonotype richness was generally found for naive subsets than for memory subsets. Sampling was restricted to blood, and TCR repertoires in tissue are likely to differ from TCR repertoires in blood. Rarefaction of sorted-subset datasets indicated incomplete sequencing despite the large sequencing depth.

TCR CDR3 regions were amplified from genomic DNA by multiplex PCR using the deep immunoSEQ assay. Extracted genomic DNA from each cell subset was distributed evenly across all wells of several immunoSEQ 96-well plates, and each plate was treated as a replicate. For sorted subsets, each replicate PCR was loaded with roughly 0.2 ug genomic DNA, equivalent to 30,000 or so T cell genomes. Purified libraries were measured with a Qubit 3.0 fluorometer, size-checked on a Bioanalyzer 2100, and measured again with the KAPA Library Quantification kit. Every immunoSEQ 96-well plate was sequenced on a separate single-read 150-cycle Illumina NextSeq 550 flow cell. In the original analysis: Because only junctional sequences without quality scores were contained in the immunoSEQ output, filtering matching that applied to full-length reads could not be performed. Sequences were annotated with PyIR, a Python wrapper for IgBLAST v1.9, and V/J genes and CDR3 were assigned using IMGT germline references. Any read was removed if the V/J assignment was weak (E-value above 1e-6), the CDR3 was missing, or the read contained stop codons, out-of-frame junctions, or ambiguous translated residues. A V3J clonotype was defined by an identical inferred V gene, J gene, and CDR3 amino acid sequence. Percentage overlap between repertoires was calculated by dividing the number of shared unique clonotypes by the size of the smaller repertoire. Repertoire richness was assessed with RTK rarefaction, the Chao1 estimator, and Recon v2.1 estimates of unobserved clonotypes. For all TCRbeta clonotypes obtained by the gDNA method from a few donors, generation probabilities were computed with OLGA. TCRdb carries this immuneACCESS record with in-frame sequences only. Its versions omit some clonotypes, under half of them owing to an unresolved V gene in the studies checked, with the rest unexplained. The DNA gave D and trimming, while V, J and clone size come from that table. For this sample there are about 2.4 million clones; approximately 93% appear just once. Clones ranked in the top ten supply around 0.37% of the sample.

The donors were healthy, HIV-negative adults who had no recently reported acute infections or vaccinations. All donors were Caucasian adults living in Nashville, Tennessee, USA. CD4+ T cells were enriched by magnetic negative selection; naive cells were then positively selected on CD45RA, and the negative fraction formed the memory subset. Blood was collected by leukapheresis, and PBMCs were isolated by Ficoll-Histopaque density gradient centrifugation and then cryopreserved in liquid nitrogen vapor phase. Purity and quantity of every magnetically sorted T cell population were checked by analytical flow cytometry. Each sorted fraction had its genomic DNA isolated and then quantified by UV absorbance on a Nanodrop 2000c. Sequencing was done on a sample of naive CD4+ T cells from PBMCs. What this sample's cell subset or site label stands for: CD45RA+ positively selected. This sequence originates from a man aged 18 to 30 in good health. Some clones in this sample may be carry-over from other donors' samples.

The CDR3 is CATHSPRQGKETQYF. The nucleotides are TGTGCCACCCACTCCCCTAGGCAGGGGAAAGAGACCCAGTACTTC. The V and J segments used are TRBV6-5 and TRBJ2-5; 6 matching bases give a weak D call of TRBD1. Taken from the germline V gene, the CDR1 and CDR2 loops are MNHEY and SVGAGI. V drops 10 bases and J drops 3 bases, leaving 21 bases in between. Its CDR3 holds 15 amino acids, cysteine through phenylalanine. Kept here is only the CDR3 DNA, which spans 45 bases and is read in frame from base 1.